A selection of T cell receptor beta chains follows, all from one sample in a study of blood T cell repertoires in COVID-19. Using immunoSEQ multiplex PCR, the repertoire was profiled, and TCRdb retains in-frame clones only, with some absent. This sample has 250,000 or so clones, with roughly four fifths found just once. The sequencing sample was made of peripheral blood. All receptors derive from a woman aged 18-30 years with acute or convalescent COVID-19. Both conserved end residues are part of each CDR3. The D gene is left open where the match is weak. Some rows mark clone size as missing; the rest say once, few, many or name a class of expanded clone.

TRBV14	.	TRBJ2-1	TRBD2	CASSPVAGSSYNEQFF	TGTGCCAGCAGCCCCGTAGCGGGTTCCTCCTACAATGAGCAGTTCTTC
TRBV5-1	.	TRBJ1-2	.	CASSLNREGNGYTF	TGCGCCAGCAGCTTGAACAGGGAGGGTAATGGCTACACCTTC
TRBV6-5	.	TRBJ2-7	TRBD2	CASSYLAGGFEQYF	TGTGCCAGCAGTTACTTAGCGGGAGGTTTCGAGCAGTACTTC
TRBV21-1	.	TRBJ1-1	.	CASSKWAVEAFF	TGTGCCAGCAGCAAATGGGCAGTGGAAGCTTTCTTT
TRBV11-2	few	TRBJ2-3	TRBD1	CASSPRMDRGLNTDTQYF	TGTGCCAGCAGCCCTCGTATGGACAGGGGACTTAACACAGATACGCAGTATTTT
TRBV7-6	few	TRBJ2-7	.	CASSLGGWGQNYEQYF	TGTGCCAGCAGCTTAGGTGGCTGGGGGCAGAACTACGAGCAGTACTTC
TRBV7-2	few	TRBJ1-2	TRBD1	CASRPGQTNYGYTF	TGTGCCAGCCGACCGGGACAGACTAACTATGGCTACACCTTC
TRBV27	.	TRBJ2-1	TRBD2	CASSLKSRAGLAGGSYNEQFF	TGTGCCAGCAGTTTAAAAAGTCGGGCGGGACTAGCGGGAGGCTCCTACAATGAGCAGTTCTTC
TRBV30	few	TRBJ2-5	TRBD2	CAWRVGGAPKTQYF	TGTGCCTGGAGAGTCGGGGGGGCCCCGAAGACCCAGTACTTC
TRBV5-6	once	TRBJ2-5	TRBD1	CASSLAGGRETQYF	TGTGCCAGCAGCTTGGCAGGGGGCAGGGAGACCCAGTACTTC
TRBV7-9	many	TRBJ1-6	.	CASSPWVADSPLHF	TGTGCCAGCAGCCCGTGGGTAGCCGATTCACCCCTCCACTTT
TRBV9	.	TRBJ2-5	TRBD1	CASSVNRGWETQYF	TGTGCCAGCAGCGTAAACAGGGGTTGGGAGACCCAGTACTTC
TRBV13	.	TRBJ1-6	TRBD1	CASSLGPARTGSSPLHF	TGTGCCAGCAGCTTAGGGCCCGCCCGGACAGGTTCCTCACCCCTCCACTTT
TRBV15	.	TRBJ1-4	TRBD1	CATSSGTGRNEKLFF	TGTGCCACCAGCAGCGGGACAGGACGAAATGAAAAACTGTTTTTT
TRBV3-1/TRBV3-2	.	TRBJ2-7	.	CASSQHHFCEQYF	TGTGCCAGCAGCCAACACCACTTCTGCGAGCAGTACTTC
TRBV19	few	TRBJ2-7	TRBD2	CASSIQAGAGYEQYF	TGTGCCAGTAGTATTCAGGCGGGAGCGGGCTACGAGCAGTACTTC
TRBV27	once	TRBJ2-2	TRBD1	CASSYGTVSYLDTGELFF	TGTGCCAGCAGTTATGGGACAGTAAGCTACCTAGACACCGGGGAGCTGTTTTTT
TRBV18	.	TRBJ2-2	TRBD2	CASSPGLAGEGELFF	TGTGCCAGCTCACCGGGACTAGCGGGAGAAGGGGAGCTGTTTTTT
TRBV6-2/TRBV6-3	.	TRBJ1-2	TRBD1	CASSLTGIANYGYTF	TGTGCCAGCAGTTTGACAGGGATAGCTAACTATGGCTACACCTTC
TRBV5-1	once	TRBJ1-1	.	CASSMLIAGNTEAFF	TGCGCCAGCAGCATGTTAATTGCGGGGAACACTGAAGCTTTCTTT
TRBV11-2	.	TRBJ1-5	.	CASSLNPQDNQPQHF	TGTGCCAGCAGCCTTAATCCACAGGACAATCAGCCCCAGCATTTT
TRBV30	.	TRBJ2-2	.	CAWSAGNTGELFF	TGTGCCTGGAGTGCGGGAAACACCGGGGAGCTGTTTTTT
TRBV20-1	once	TRBJ1-2	.	CSASPEIGYTF	TGCAGTGCTAGCCCGGAGATTGGCTACACCTTC
TRBV6-4	many	TRBJ2-1	TRBD2	CASSASGTSGSNEQFF	TGTGCCAGCAGTGCCTCAGGGACTAGCGGGAGTAATGAGCAGTTCTTC
TRBV5-1	many	TRBJ1-2	.	CASSPGGAANYGYTF	TGCGCCAGCAGCCCGGGGGGAGCTGCTAACTATGGCTACACCTTC
TRBV6-5	.	TRBJ2-1	.	CASFEPSYNEQFF	TGTGCCAGCTTCGAGCCATCCTACAATGAGCAGTTCTTC
TRBV19	.	TRBJ1-5	TRBD1	CASSLTGDSHQPQHF	TGTGCCAGTAGTCTTACAGGGGACTCCCATCAGCCCCAGCATTTT
TRBV20-1	once	TRBJ1-5	.	CSASFTTGQPQHF	TGCAGTGCTAGTTTCACCACGGGGCAGCCCCAGCATTTT
TRBV28	.	TRBJ2-2	TRBD2	CASSLSSGTGELFF	TGTGCCAGCAGTTTATCTAGCGGGACCGGGGAGCTGTTTTTT
TRBV7-2	.	TRBJ1-1	TRBD1	CASSLVRRGNMNTEAFF	TGTGCCAGCAGCTTAGTGCGCAGGGGGAACATGAACACTGAAGCTTTCTTT
TRBV28	.	TRBJ2-7	TRBD2	CASSPSGRPTYEQYF	TGTGCCAGCAGTCCTAGCGGGAGGCCCACCTACGAGCAGTACTTC
TRBV4-3	few	TRBJ2-3	.	CASSQVSTGDTQYF	TGCGCCAGCAGCCAAGTATCTACCGGAGATACGCAGTATTTT
TRBV2	.	TRBJ2-3	TRBD2	CASSDRLAGGTDTQYF	TGTGCCAGCAGTGATCGGCTAGCGGGAGGCACAGATACGCAGTATTTT
TRBV18	.	TRBJ2-2	.	CASSPIPVVNTGELFF	TGTGCCAGCTCACCAATCCCTGTAGTGAACACCGGGGAGCTGTTTTTT
TRBV7-6	.	TRBJ1-5	.	CASSPQGGQPQHF	TGTGCCAGCAGCCCCCAGGGCGGTCAGCCCCAGCATTTT
TRBV19	.	TRBJ2-1	.	CASSINTYNEQFF	TGTGCCAGTAGTATTAACACCTACAATGAGCAGTTCTTC
TRBV19	.	TRBJ2-1	.	CASSRLANNEQFF	TGTGCCAGTAGTCGACTCGCCAACAATGAGCAGTTCTTC
TRBV4-2	.	TRBJ2-7	TRBD2	CASSPRAGGVYEQYF	TGTGCCAGCAGCCCTCGAGCGGGAGGGGTTTACGAGCAGTACTTC
TRBV18	.	TRBJ1-5	TRBD1	CASSPPGTITGAQPQHF	TGTGCCAGCTCACCACCGGGCACAATCACAGGGGCTCAGCCCCAGCATTTT
TRBV3-1/TRBV3-2	.	TRBJ2-1	TRBD2	CASSRASGIGPEQFF	TGTGCCAGCAGTCGAGCTAGCGGGATCGGACCTGAGCAGTTCTTC
TRBV7-8	.	TRBJ1-1	TRBD1	CASSLIQGFYMNTEAFF	TGTGCCAGCAGCTTGATACAGGGGTTTTACATGAACACTGAAGCTTTCTTT
TRBV7-9	once	TRBJ2-7	.	CASSPTGNFLDEQYF	TGTGCCAGCAGCCCAACAGGGAATTTCCTTGACGAGCAGTACTTC
TRBV27	.	TRBJ1-2	.	CASRPQGPVNYGYTF	TGTGCCAGCAGGCCCCAGGGGCCCGTTAACTATGGCTACACCTTC
TRBV27	.	TRBJ2-7	TRBD2	CASSFSRLAGGLYEQYF	TGTGCCAGCAGTTTTTCCCGACTAGCGGGAGGGCTCTACGAGCAGTACTTC
TRBV9	few	TRBJ2-7	TRBD1	CASSQGQGFYEQYF	TGTGCCAGCAGCCAGGGACAGGGATTTTACGAGCAGTACTTC